This T cell receptor (beta chain) comes out of a study of OX40 agonist ivuxolimab in advanced cancers. About the study: Six ivuxolimab dose levels, 0.01 to 10 mg/kg, were given intravenously every 2 weeks. Hepatocellular carcinoma, melanoma, renal cell or head and neck cancer occurred in dose-escalation patients. The study reported partial responses in three patients: one hepatocellular carcinoma, two cutaneous melanoma.

Assay: immunoSEQ multiplex PCR; the TCRdb copy retains only in-frame clones and omits some. This table holds approximately 82,000 clones, roughly 80% found once. Findings of the study overall: Expanded clones belonging to CD8+ T cells outnumbered, on average, those of CD4+.

As to this clone: The antigen remains unidentified.

CDR1 and CDR2 from the germline V gene are SEHNR and FQNEAQ (reference sequence). This CDR3 contains 15 residues. V was clipped by 5 bases and J by 2 bases; unmatched bases: 4. Source: CD4+ or CD8+ T cells sorted from blood, taken in a trial of the OX40 agonist ivuxolimab. The TCR originated in an adult with an advanced solid tumor such as melanoma, head and neck, liver or kidney cancer. The V gene is TRBV7-9, the J gene TRBJ1-4, with 8 nucleotides matching TRBD1. CDR3 DNA: TGTGCCAGCAGCCCAGGACAGGGCACTAATGAAAAACTGTTTTTT. This translates into CASSPGQGTNEKLFF.